What follows describes a single T cell receptor (beta chain). The CDR3 is made up of 15 amino acids. CDR1 and CDR2 (germline): SGDLS, YYNGEE. Unmatched junction bases numbered 10, after V lost 4 bases and J lost 4 bases. The data originate from a study of blood T cell repertoires in COVID-19. In the source study's methods: Amplification with reference gene primers provided the estimates of nucleated cell counts. Repertoires were generated with immunoSEQ multiplex PCR, while TCRdb's copy carries only in-frame clones and drops some. That table gives V, J and clone size, and the DNA gave D and trimming. Of around 240,000 clones listed, approximately 85% are singletons.

Sequencing was performed on peripheral blood. This sequence originates from a man between 35 and 55 years old with acute or convalescent COVID-19. This chain links TRBV9 with TRBJ1-2; 7 nucleotides align to TRBD1. The chain's CDR3 is CASSPRQGGGYGYTF. CDR3 sequence (DNA): TGTGCCAGCAGCCCCCGACAGGGAGGCGGCTATGGCTACACCTTC.